Following are 21 T cell receptor beta chains from one sample sequenced in a study of metastatic and nonmetastatic thyroid tumors. TCRdb reprocessed the PCR reads via MiXCR. The sample lists 60,000 or so clones; under 30% were seen once. Nobody among the patients had been given any treatment before thyroid surgery. The material sequenced was blood. The receptors here all came from a female donor with papillary thyroid cancer or a benign thyroid nodule (not recorded which). Some clones in this sample may be carry-over from other donors' samples.

This clone is a singleton in its sample. This chain uses TRBV4-1 with TRBJ2-7, with 14 bases lining up with TRBD2. The CDR3 totals 18 residues. The junction had 11 bases not matched to a gene; V was cut back by 4 bases and J by 3 bases. The germline gives CDR1 MGHRA, CDR2 YSYEKL. The CDR3 nucleotides read TGCGCCAGCAGCCCCAGGACTAGCGGGAGGACAAACCGCTACGAGCAGTACTTC. As protein: CASSPRTSGRTNRYEQYF.

The CDR3 sequence is CASSLSTDYGYTF. CDR3 DNA: TGTGCCAGCAGTTTATCCACCGACTATGGCTACACCTTC. The rearrangement joins TRBV28 to TRBJ1-2; D unresolved. Trimming left V 1 base short and J 3 bases short, with 6 bases between. The germline V gene has CDR1 MDHEN and CDR2 SYDVKM. The CDR3 loop spans 13 amino acids.

J is TRBJ1-2 and V is TRBV30; D gene ambiguous. Germline V gene lookup returns CDR1 GTSNPN and CDR2 SVGIG (reference sequence). There are 12 residues in the CDR3. Trimming took off 2 bases at V and 4 bases at J, with 8 bases between the two ends. This CDR3 reads CAWSPMSYGYTF. The CDR3 DNA is TGTGCCTGGAGTCCAATGTCCTATGGCTACACCTTC.

This clone was found a few times. This rearrangement joins TRBV19 to TRBJ2-7; D assignment may be TRBD1 or TRBD2 (5 bases each). In germline, CDR1 is LNHDA, CDR2 SQIVND (reference sequence). V was clipped by 6 bases and J by 6 bases, with 12 bases between them. The CDR3 loop spans 12 amino acids. CDR3 sequence: CASSQGPLEQYF. The CDR3 DNA follows: TGTGCCAGTAGCCAGGGACCACTCGAGCAGTACTTC.

The chain joins TRBV20-1 to TRBJ2-5, with TRBD2 matching over 7 bases. CDR1 is DFQATT, CDR2 SNEGSKA, per germline (reference sequence). The junction had 10 bases not matched to a gene; V was cut back by 1 base and J by 5 bases. This CDR3 spans 15 amino acids. This chain's CDR3 is CSARVLGGSLETQYF. The CDR3 nucleotides are TGCAGTGCTAGAGTTTTGGGCGGGAGTTTGGAGACCCAGTACTTC.

This clone was seen only a few times. The J gene is TRBJ1-3, the V gene TRBV12-3 or TRBV12-4, with 7 nucleotides matching TRBD1. The V and J ends lost 6 bases and 6 bases, in that order; junction bases with no gene match: 8. The CDR3 extends over 14 amino acids. Here the CDR3 reads CASSPRQGINTIYF. DNA of the CDR3: TGTGCCAGCAGCCCTCGACAGGGTATAAACACCATATATTTT.

This clone was seen more than once but under ten times. This chain connects TRBV12-3 or TRBV12-4 to TRBJ2-3; 11 nucleotides line up with TRBD2. The trim removed 5 bases at V and 3 bases at J, leaving 4 bases unmatched. This CDR3 spans 15 amino acids. CDR3 protein: CASSHSGRETDTQYF. The CDR3 DNA reads TGTGCCAGCAGTCATAGCGGGAGGGAAACAGATACGCAGTATTTT.

There are many counts of this clone. The CDR3 protein is CSAMGYGYTF. CDR3 DNA sequence: TGCAGTGCTATGGGCTATGGCTACACCTTC. The rearrangement uses TRBV20-1 and TRBJ1-2; no definite D call. The CDR3 is 10 residues long. In germline, CDR1 is DFQATT, CDR2 SNEGSKA (reference sequence). The ends were cut back, 4 bases at V and 4 bases at J, with 4 bases in the middle.

On this clone itself: This may stem from a read error, because a much larger clone lies one nucleotide away. The CDR3, as DNA: TGTGCCAGCAGTGAAGCTAGAGGTAGGGCCCTAAGGAGCACTGAAGCTTTCTTT. It yields the protein CASSEARGRALRSTEAFF. The V and J genes are TRBV6-1 and TRBJ1-1, with unresolved D. The germline CDR1 and CDR2 sequences are MNHNS and SASEGT. Trimming pared 0 bases from V and 4 bases from J, leaving 21 bases between. This CDR3 has 18 amino acids.

The genes are TRBV28 and TRBJ2-7; 12 nucleotides align to TRBD1. Germline-derived CDR1 and CDR2 are MDHEN and SYDVKM. V lost 8 bases, J lost 4 bases, and 9 bases stayed unmatched. This CDR3 spans 15 amino acids. CDR3 sequence reads: CASLYGTGGRYEQYF. CDR3 coding DNA: TGTGCCAGCTTATACGGGACAGGGGGCAGATACGAGCAGTACTTC.

As regards this clone: A much larger clone differs from this one at a single base, so this may be a read error. The V and J genes are TRBV6-2 or TRBV6-3 and TRBJ2-7; D call uncertain. CDR1 and CDR2 (germline): MNHEY, SVGEGT. Deletions cut 4 bases from V and 1 base from J, with 11 bases between. CDR3 length: 14 amino acids. For the CDR3, the DNA is TGTGCCAGCAGTTGGTCATGGATTTCCTACGAGCAGTACTTC. Its translation is CASSWSWISYEQYF.

The V and J genes are TRBV28 and TRBJ2-2; weak D call: TRBD2 (6 bases). CDR3 size: 17 residues. Trimming removed 4 bases at V and 3 bases at J, with 18 bases between. The germline V gene encodes CDR1 MDHEN and CDR2 SYDVKM. The CDR3 DNA reads TGTGCCAGCAGTTCCGAAGGGCAGGGCGGGGACACCGGGGAGCTGTTTTTT. Residues: CASSSEGQGGDTGELFF.

The chain carries TRBV30 and TRBJ1-2; D is unresolved. The CDR3 is made up of 14 amino acids. In germline, CDR1 is GTSNPN, CDR2 SVGIG (reference sequence). Trimming pared 5 bases from V and 3 bases from J, leaving 16 bases between. CDR3 sequence (DNA): TGTGCCTGGGGGATTGGAAAGGGAGACTATGGCTACACCTTC. It is translated as CAWGIGKGDYGYTF.

The gene calls are TRBV11-1 and TRBJ2-3, with a tentative D call TRBD2 (6 bases). Trimming took off 1 base at V and 5 bases at J, with 16 bases between the two ends. This CDR3 contains 16 residues. CDR1 and CDR2 from the germline V gene are SGHAT and FQDESV (reference sequence). The CDR3 sequence: CASSLVAAEGLDTQYF. CDR3 nucleotide sequence: TGTGCCAGCAGCTTAGTCGCAGCGGAGGGGTTAGATACGCAGTATTTT.

This clone was counted ten times or more. The CDR3 protein is CASSPTLQASGNTIYF. DNA of the CDR3: TGTGCCAGCTCACCCACCCTCCAGGCCTCTGGAAACACCATATATTTT. The rearrangement links TRBV18 to TRBJ1-3; D call uncertain. The CDR3 is 16 amino acids. Germline V gene data show CDR1 as KGHSH and CDR2 as LQKENI. Deletions cut 3 bases from V and 0 bases from J, with 12 bases between.

By frequency in the sample, this clone is medium-sized. The rearrangement joins TRBV2 to TRBJ2-3; D not resolved. V lost 7 bases and J 2 bases, leaving 7 bases between the germline ends. This CDR3 has 12 residues. Germline V gene sequence: CDR1 SNHLY, CDR2 FYNNEI. The CDR3 DNA reads TGTGCCAGCACTCCGGACACAGATACGCAGTATTTT. This encodes CASTPDTDTQYF.

The gene calls are TRBV4-2 and TRBJ1-5; TRBD1 aligns across 7 bases. The CDR3 extends over 17 amino acids. The V segment lost 1 base and the J segment 0 bases; nucleotides outside the gene matches: 6. Germline lookup yields CDR1 LGHNA and CDR2 YNFKEQ. In nucleotides, the CDR3 is TGTGCCAGCAGCCAAGTCAGGGACAGCCATAGCAATCAGCCCCAGCATTTT. It codes for CASSQVRDSHSNQPQHF.

This clone has ten or more counts. A much larger clone is a single base away; this may be a read error. The chain has TRBV11-2 and TRBJ2-1, with 8 bases identical to TRBD2. The CDR3 extends over 16 amino acids. Looked up from germline, CDR1 is SGHAT and CDR2 is FQNNGV. For the CDR3, the DNA is TGTACCAGCAGCTTATTAGCGGGAAGCTCCTACAATGAGCAGTTCTTC. Translation: CTSSLLAGSSYNEQFF.

This chain connects TRBV28 to TRBJ2-3, with D perhaps matching TRBD2 (6 bases). CDR3 length: 19 amino acids. Germline-derived CDR1 and CDR2 are MDHEN and SYDVKM. V lost 6 bases, J lost 4 bases, and 29 bases lay in between. The CDR3 is CASRAASRGVAEWADTQYF. CDR3 DNA sequence: TGTGCCAGCAGAGCAGCCTCCCGCGGGGTAGCGGAATGGGCAGATACGCAGTATTTT.

The chain is built from TRBV5-1 and TRBJ1-6, with TRBD1 matching 9 bases. Germline values: CDR1 SGHRS, CDR2 YFSETQ. The CDR3 length is 16 residues. V shed 3 bases, J shed 13 bases, and the junction held 14 bases outside the gene matches. The CDR3 loop reads CASSSEPTGGSFPLHF. The CDR3 nucleotides are TGCGCCAGCAGCTCGGAACCGACAGGGGGGTCATTCCCCCTCCACTTT.

The gene calls are TRBV24-1 and TRBJ1-1; 7 bases agree with TRBD1. This CDR3 contains 15 residues. V lost 5 bases, J lost 0 bases, and 5 bases stayed unmatched. Germline V gene data show CDR1 as KGHDR and CDR2 as SFDVKD. CDR3 in DNA: TGTGCCACCAGTGGACCGGGACAGATGAACACTGAAGCTTTCTTT. Translation: CATSGPGQMNTEAFF.